Listed below are T cell receptor beta chains from one sample, sequenced in a study of cytomegalovirus exposure and HLA in healthy donors. TCRdb's table, derived via immunoSEQ multiplex PCR, lists solely in-frame clones and lacks some. The table lists roughly 180,000 clones, 8.5% to 10% of them singletons. Sample: PBMCs. The receptors stem from a woman aged 30 to 39 in good health and CMV-seropositive. Each CDR3 is given with its conserved first and last residue. The order of the fields is CDR3 DNA, CDR3 protein, clone size, CDR3 length, J gene, D gene, V gene. D genes are given only for firm matches. Where a row states a size, it is once, few, many or the class of an expanded clone; other rows omit it.

TGTGCCAGTAGTCGGACAGAGAACTACGAGCAGTACTTC,CASSRTENYEQYF,.,13,TRBJ2-7,.,TRBV19
TGCGCCAGCAGCCAAGAGAGGTCTAGCGGTTCCTACGAGCAGTACTTC,CASSQERSSGSYEQYF,few,16,TRBJ2-7,TRBD2,TRBV4-1
TGTGCCTCCCGGACAGGGTTCGGAAACACCATATATTTT,CASRTGFGNTIYF,few,13,TRBJ1-3,TRBD1,TRBV28
TGTGCCAGCGGAAGGGGTAGCGGGAGAAACGAGCAGTACTTC,CASGRGSGRNEQYF,.,14,TRBJ2-7,TRBD2,TRBV6-6
TGCGCCAGCAGCTCCGGGACAGGGGGCGCAGAGACCCAGTACTTC,CASSSGTGGAETQYF,few,15,TRBJ2-5,TRBD1,TRBV5-1
TGTGCCAGTAGTGCAGCGGGAGGGGCTAGCAATCAGCCCCAGCATTTT,CASSAAGGASNQPQHF,few,16,TRBJ1-5,.,TRBV19
TGTGCCAGCAGTGTGACAGGGGGGGCCTACGAGCAGTACTTC,CASSVTGGAYEQYF,few,14,TRBJ2-7,TRBD1,TRBV6-1
TGTGCCAGCAGAGAGACAGGGAAGAGCGAGCAGTACTTC,CASRETGKSEQYF,few,13,TRBJ2-7,TRBD1,TRBV6-6
TGTGCCAGCAGCCAGGGACTAGCGGTGCAAGATACGCAGTATTTT,CASSQGLAVQDTQYF,.,15,TRBJ2-3,TRBD2,TRBV7-9
TGTGCCAGCAGCCCGGGACTAGCAGAGACCCAGTACTTC,CASSPGLAETQYF,few,13,TRBJ2-5,TRBD2,TRBV5-6
TGTGCCAGCAGCTTAACTGGACAGGGGGTCATGAATGAGCAGTTCTTC,CASSLTGQGVMNEQFF,.,16,TRBJ2-1,TRBD1,TRBV7-3
TGTGCCAGCTCCGTTGCGGTCACTAGCGTCGACAATGAGCAGTTCTTC,CASSVAVTSVDNEQFF,few,16,TRBJ2-1,TRBD2,TRBV7-9
TGTGCCAGCAGCTTAATGGGACAGTTAACCGGGGAGCTGTTTTTT,CASSLMGQLTGELFF,once,15,TRBJ2-2,TRBD1,TRBV7-2
TGTGCCAGCAGTTACTCCCCGGGTAGAAACACCATATATTTT,CASSYSPGRNTIYF,.,14,TRBJ1-3,.,TRBV6-5
TGCGCCAGCACACTAGCGGACGGCACAGATACGCAGTATTTT,CASTLADGTDTQYF,.,14,TRBJ2-3,TRBD2,TRBV5-1
TGTGCCAGCAGTGTGGGGAGGGTGGGCGATGAAGCTTTCTTT,CASSVGRVGDEAFF,few,14,TRBJ1-1,.,TRBV2
TGTGCCAGCAGCTTGGGGACCGGGTCCCCGGGGACCGGGGAGCTGTTTTTT,CASSLGTGSPGTGELFF,few,17,TRBJ2-2,.,TRBV5-5
TGCGCCAGCAGCCAAGTTTCGGTTGAAAAACTGTTTTTT,CASSQVSVEKLFF,.,13,TRBJ1-4,.,TRBV4-1
TGCGCCAGCAGCACTAAGGGGGGGTATGAAAAACTGTTTTTT,CASSTKGGYEKLFF,.,14,TRBJ1-4,.,TRBV4-1
TGTGCCAGCAGTTACGGGCAAGGGGCTTCCTACGAGCAGTACTTC,CASSYGQGASYEQYF,few,15,TRBJ2-7,.,TRBV6-5
TGTGCCAGTAGTCCAAACGACAGGGGCGAGCAGTACTTC,CASSPNDRGEQYF,.,13,TRBJ2-7,TRBD1,TRBV19
TGCGCCAGCAGTGTTCAAGGTCAAGCGAATACGCAGTATTTT,CASSVQGQANTQYF,few,14,TRBJ2-3,.,TRBV5-1
TGTGCCAGCAGCCGGACAGGGTCTGACGAGCAGTACTTC,CASSRTGSDEQYF,few,13,TRBJ2-7,TRBD1,TRBV9
TGTGCCACCAGCAGGGACTCCAATTTCTACGAGCAGTACTTC,CATSRDSNFYEQYF,.,14,TRBJ2-7,.,TRBV15
TGTGCCAGTAGCAACGGACGATCGGGGGGGGCCAACGTCCTGACTTTC,CASSNGRSGGANVLTF,.,16,TRBJ2-6,.,TRBV19
TGCAGCGTTACAGGCGGGATTTACGATGAGCAGTTCTTC,CSVTGGIYDEQFF,.,13,TRBJ2-1,.,TRBV29-1
TGTGCCAGCAGAACCGGGACAGGGGTCTACAATGAGCAGTTCTTC,CASRTGTGVYNEQFF,few,15,TRBJ2-1,TRBD1,TRBV27
TGTGCCAGCAGTTACCAGGGAAAGCAGTACTTC,CASSYQGKQYF,few,11,TRBJ2-7,.,TRBV6-5
TGTGCCAGTAGTAACAGGGGTGCTGCATACGAGCAGTACTTC,CASSNRGAAYEQYF,few,14,TRBJ2-7,TRBD1,TRBV19
TGTGCCTGGAGTGTACGTCTTAGCGCAAGCACAGATACGCAGTATTTT,CAWSVRLSASTDTQYF,few,16,TRBJ2-3,.,TRBV30
TGTGCCAGCAGCCTTGGACAGGGAAGCTCCTACGAGCAGTACTTC,CASSLGQGSSYEQYF,.,15,TRBJ2-7,TRBD1,TRBV11-2
TGTGCCAGCAGCTTGGCCGGGAGGACGTCCAGGAATGAGCAGTTCTTC,CASSLAGRTSRNEQFF,.,16,TRBJ2-1,TRBD2,TRBV5-4
TGTGCCAGCAGCGCACACCGGGAACTTTCCTACGAGCAGTACTTC,CASSAHRELSYEQYF,.,15,TRBJ2-7,.,TRBV7-8
TGTGCCAGCAGTACCCAGGGAGGAGACACTGAAGCTTTCTTT,CASSTQGGDTEAFF,few,14,TRBJ1-1,.,TRBV2
TGCGCCAGCAGCTTAAGTCTAGCGAATGAGCAGTTCTTC,CASSLSLANEQFF,few,13,TRBJ2-1,.,TRBV5-1
TGTGCCAGCAGTTACTCTGGGCTAGCGGCTGATACGCAGTATTTT,CASSYSGLAADTQYF,.,15,TRBJ2-3,TRBD2,TRBV6-5
TGTGCCAGCAGCTTATGGTCGGCGGGAGGGCAGCCTGAGCAGTTCTTC,CASSLWSAGGQPEQFF,.,16,TRBJ2-1,TRBD2,TRBV7-9
TGTGCCAGCAGTGGCGAAAGATCGGAGCAGTTCTTC,CASSGERSEQFF,.,12,TRBJ2-1,.,TRBV2
TGCGCCAGCAGCCCGGGGACAGGGAGTACTAATGAGCAGTTCTTC,CASSPGTGSTNEQFF,few,15,TRBJ2-1,TRBD1,TRBV5-1
TGTGCCAGTAGGCCTAGCCAGGGAGGAGATACGCAGTATTTT,CASRPSQGGDTQYF,few,14,TRBJ2-3,.,TRBV19
TGTGCCAGCAGTTTAAGCGGGAGGAACACCGGGGAGCTGTTTTTT,CASSLSGRNTGELFF,.,15,TRBJ2-2,TRBD2,TRBV27
TGTGCCAGCAGCAGGGACAGGGACGATACGCAGTATTTT,CASSRDRDDTQYF,.,13,TRBJ2-3,TRBD1,TRBV9
TGTGCCAGCAGCTTGGGGGGGACAGGGTTGAGCGAGCAGTACTTC,CASSLGGTGLSEQYF,.,15,TRBJ2-7,TRBD1,TRBV5-4
TGTGCCAGCAGCATGGACAGGTCCCCGAACACTGAAGCTTTCTTT,CASSMDRSPNTEAFF,.,15,TRBJ1-1,TRBD1,TRBV7-3
TGTGCCAGCAGTGGCACAGGGGGTGGGTATGGCTACGCCTTC,CASSGTGGGYGYAF,.,14,TRBJ1-2,TRBD1,TRBV2
TGTGCCAGCAGCGGGGGACTAGCGGGACCATTGAACACCGGGGAGCTGTTTTTT,CASSGGLAGPLNTGELFF,.,18,TRBJ2-2,TRBD2,TRBV7-2
TGCGCCAGCAGCCAAGGAGCCCGCGGGGCTGAAGCTTTCTTT,CASSQGARGAEAFF,many,14,TRBJ1-1,.,TRBV4-1